This T cell receptor (beta chain) appears in the sequencing data of a study of T cell responses to AZD1222 COVID-19 vaccine. Study outcomes and limitations: Researchers took repertoire samples only after the peak T cell response had come. Just a handful of AZD1222 recipients were seropositive at baseline. Donors skewed white British and female; clonal diversity was possibly underestimated.

Points on this clone: Its cognate antigen is unknown.

Sequencing used immunoSEQ multiplex PCR; TCRdb keeps in-frame clones, though not all of them. The sample holds some 120,000 clones, over 75% seen once. CDR3 length: 15 residues. Germline V gene sequence: CDR1 LNHDA, CDR2 SQIVND (reference sequence). Deletions cut 9 bases from V and 4 bases from J, with 20 bases between. The chain uses TRBV19 and TRBJ2-3; TRBD1 or TRBD2 may be the D gene (5 bases each). Specimen: peripheral blood, collected on day 0 of AZD1222 vaccination. This receptor was obtained from an adult in good health. The CDR3, as DNA: TGTGCCAGAAGAGGGGTCCTGGGTAGAGCAGATACGCAGTATTTT. Translating gives CARRGVLGRADTQYF.